The 22 T cell receptor beta chains presented below share a single source sample, sequenced in a study of liver allograft versus peripheral blood T cells. Whole-study context: The authors compared T cell receptor repertoires in transplanted livers with recipients' peripheral blood repertoires.

TCRdb re-analysed the reads in MiXCR, keeping a single row per CDR3 protein. Found here are 6,500 to 10,000 distinct CDR3 sequences, about 15% of them singletons; the top ten hold approximately 4.2%. These receptors originate from a human patient who had a liver transplant. The graft donor may have contributed some T cells.

This chain's CDR3 is CATSAQRDRGNYEQYF. CDR3 DNA: TGTGCCACCAGTGCTCAGCGGGACAGGGGGAATTACGAGCAGTACTTC. This chain links TRBV24-1 with TRBJ2-7; 11 bases line up with TRBD1. The CDR3 has 16 amino acids. Trimming removed 5 bases from V and 4 bases from J; junction bases left unmatched: 9. CDR1 and CDR2 (germline): KGHDR, SFDVKD.

This clonotype was counted a few times. It may be a read error: a sequence one base away is much more abundant. V gene TRBV18 combines with J gene TRBJ2-3, with D possibly matching TRBD1 (6 bases). This CDR3 region has 13 residues. Germline CDR1 KGHSH, CDR2 LQKENI. The CDR3 protein is CVSSLMDRDTQYF. CDR3 bases: TGTGTCAGCTCACTAATGGACAGAGATACGCAGTATTTT.

The chain couples TRBV5-1 to TRBJ1-5; 8 positions agree with TRBD1. The CDR3 has 15 residues. The germline CDR1 and CDR2 sequences are SGHRS and YFSETQ. V shed 4 bases and J 7 bases; nucleotides not matched to a gene: 10. As DNA, the CDR3 is TGCGCCAGCAGCCCCGGACAGGGTTCGAGGCAGCCCCAGCATTTT. Residues: CASSPGQGSRQPQHF.

This clonotype has more than one count but fewer than ten. The chain joins TRBV24-1 to TRBJ1-1; D might be TRBD1 (6 bases). Germline V gene lookup returns CDR1 KGHDR and CDR2 SFDVKD. The CDR3 is 13 residues long. The V and J ends lost 7 bases and 5 bases respectively, with 13 bases between them. CDR3 nucleotides: TGTGCCACCAGGATGGGGGCCGGGACTGAAGCTTTCTTT. It encodes CATRMGAGTEAFF.

This clonotype qualifies as medium-sized. V gene TRBV18 combines with J gene TRBJ1-2, with TRBD1 as a possible D gene (6 bases). Trimming stripped 4 bases from V and 8 bases from J, with 14 bases between. Germline-derived CDR1 and CDR2 are KGHSH and LQKENI. The length of the CDR3 is 13 residues. The CDR3 DNA follows: TGTGCCAGCTCACTCCGGGACAAGTTCGGCTACACCTTC. As protein: CASSLRDKFGYTF.

By share, this clonotype ranks as medium-sized. The chain employs TRBV24-1 and TRBJ1-2; D perhaps matches TRBD1 (5 bases). V gave up 5 bases and J gave up 5 bases, with 11 bases separating them. The CDR3 runs to 13 residues. Germline CDR1 is KGHDR and CDR2 is SFDVKD. The CDR3 is CATSAQGGYGYTF. CDR3 DNA sequence: TGTGCCACCAGTGCCCAGGGCGGGTATGGCTACACCTTC.

The table lists this clonotype with many counts. The rearrangement links TRBV29-1 to TRBJ2-3; unclear D gene. Germline V gives CDR1 SQVTM, CDR2 ANQGSEA. The CDR3 extends over 11 amino acids. The V end lost 4 bases, the J end lost 5 bases, and 7 bases lay between the germline ends. CDR3 nucleotide sequence: TGCAGCGTTGGAGAGGTAGATACGCAGTATTTT. It is translated as CSVGEVDTQYF.

This clonotype was seen at least ten times. The genes are TRBV10-3 and TRBJ1-1, with TRBD1 as a possible D gene (6 bases). Germline CDR1 is ENHRY and CDR2 is SYGVKD. Trimming shortened V by 9 bases and J by 2 bases, and 13 bases separated the two germline ends. The CDR3 loop spans 13 amino acids. The CDR3 bases are TGTGCCATTCGTACAGGGATAAACACTGAAGCTTTCTTT. This codes for CAIRTGINTEAFF.

This clonotype has ten or more counts. The J gene is TRBJ2-3, the V gene TRBV18, with 14 bases matching TRBD2. This CDR3 spans 17 amino acids. Germline V gene data show CDR1 as KGHSH and CDR2 as LQKENI. Germline trimming cut 4 bases from V and 3 bases from J; bases unmatched to any gene: 6. Written as DNA, the CDR3 is TGTGCCAGCTCACTGACTAGCGGGGGGGCCTTTACAGATACGCAGTATTTT. Translated: CASSLTSGGAFTDTQYF. The whole variable domain, remainder taken from reference TRBV18 and TRBJ2-3, is NAGVMQNPRHLVRRRGQEARLRCSPMKGHSHVYWYRQLPEEGLKFMVYLQKENIIDESGMPKERFSAEFPKEGPSILRIQQVVRGDSAAYFCASSLTSGGAFTDTQYFGPGTRLTVL.

This clonotype was counted a few times. The V and J genes are TRBV6-5 and TRBJ1-1, with D unclear. From germline, CDR1 is MNHEY and CDR2 SVGAGI. V lost 6 bases and J lost 1, with 9 bases in between. The CDR3 runs 13 residues. CDR3 sequence: CASRPGSNTEAFF. DNA of the CDR3: TGTGCCAGCAGACCCGGGTCGAACACTGAAGCTTTCTTT.

The V call is TRBV3-1, the J call TRBJ1-2, with 7 bases that match TRBD1. This CDR3 spans 17 amino acids. V shed 0 bases and J 3 bases; nucleotides not matched to a gene: 10. Germline values: CDR1 LGHDT, CDR2 YNNKEL (reference sequence). The CDR3 bases are TGTGCCAGCAGCCAAGAAGGTAGTCAGGGGGGATACTATGGCTACACCTTC. It translates to CASSQEGSQGGYYGYTF.

The chain is built from TRBV2 and TRBJ1-1; D is undetermined. Germline V lookup: CDR1 SNHLY, CDR2 FYNNEI. With 1 base removed from V and 3 bases from J, the gap between germline ends came to 15 bases. The CDR3 is made up of 16 amino acids. CDR3 DNA: TGTGCCAGCAGTGAAGTTCCCAAGGGATGGGACACTGAAGCTTTCTTT. This codes for CASSEVPKGWDTEAFF.

Many counts were recorded for this clonotype. The J gene is TRBJ1-5, the V gene TRBV12-3 or TRBV12-4; D call uncertain. V was cut by 4 bases and J by 0 bases, with 19 bases left in between. The CDR3 is 18 amino acids. The CDR3: CASSSRKGALYSNQPQHF. CDR3 coding DNA: TGTGCCAGCAGTTCCAGGAAGGGAGCGCTATATAGCAATCAGCCCCAGCATTTT.

This clonotype came up a few times. This rearrangement joins TRBV20-1 to TRBJ2-5; tentatively, D is TRBD2 (5 bases). Germline CDR1 reads DFQATT; CDR2 reads SNEGSKA (reference sequence). The CDR3 covers 12 residues. Trimming took 5 bases from V and 5 from J, leaving 12 bases between them. The CDR3 coding sequence is TGCAGTGCTTTGACTACTCGCGAGACCCAGTACTTC. It translates to CSALTTRETQYF.

By share, this clonotype ranks as medium-sized. V usage is TRBV29-1 and J usage is TRBJ1-1; a possible D gene is TRBD1 (6 bases). The CDR3 sequence is 13 residues long. Germline V gives CDR1 SQVTM, CDR2 ANQGSEA. V lost 2 bases and J lost 3, with 10 bases in between. CDR3 in DNA: TGCAGCGTTGAAAAGGGGGGGTACACTGAAGCTTTCTTT. Translating it yields CSVEKGGYTEAFF.

This clonotype was seen repeatedly, ten times or more. The rearrangement uses TRBV16 and TRBJ1-3; no clear D. Germline loops: CDR1 KGHSY, CDR2 FQNENV. V was shortened by 4 bases and J by 0 bases, with 13 bases between the two germline ends. The CDR3 sequence is 16 residues long. The CDR3 DNA reads TGTGCCAGCAGCCCCTCGCAGGCGACCTCTGGAAACACCATATATTTT. Translated: CASSPSQATSGNTIYF.

By sample share, this clonotype is medium-sized. V and J are TRBV18 and TRBJ2-1; TRBD2 is a possible D gene (6 bases). CDR1 is KGHSH and CDR2 is LQKENI in the germline V gene. The CDR3 is 12 amino acids. V lost 1 base and J lost 8, with 6 bases in between. The CDR3 region is CASSPRDYEQFF. The CDR3 DNA sequence: TGTGCCAGCTCACCACGGGACTATGAGCAGTTCTTC.

There are a few counts of this clonotype. The J gene is TRBJ2-2, the V gene TRBV12-5, with D hard to call. Germline V CDR1 and CDR2: LGHNT, FRNRAP. Trimming shortened V by 2 bases and J by 5 bases, and 3 bases separated the two germline ends. This CDR3 comprises 12 residues. For the CDR3, the DNA is TGTGCTAGTGGTTTGCAAACCGGGGAGCTGTTTTTT. It codes for CASGLQTGELFF.

This clonotype showed up just a few times. V gene TRBV11-2 combines with J gene TRBJ1-5; D remains ambiguous. CDR1 and CDR2 from the germline V gene are SGHAT and FQNNGV. This CDR3 region has 13 residues. The V end was cut by 0 bases, the J end by 9 bases, with 9 bases between. The CDR3 DNA reads as TGTGCCAGCAGCTTAGACACGGACTCGCCCCAGCATTTT. Its protein product is CASSLDTDSPQHF. Looking up the rest from reference TRBV11-2 and TRBJ1-5 gives the full variable domain: EAGVAQSPRYKIIEKRQSVAFWCNPISGHATLYWYQQILGQGPKLLIQFQNNGVVDDSQLPKDRFSAERLKGVDSTLKIQPAKLEDSAVYLCASSLDTDSPQHFGDGTRLSIL.

In its sample, this clonotype is medium-sized (0.01 to 0.1%). The gene calls are TRBV15 and TRBJ2-7, with a possible D match to TRBD2 (6 bases). This CDR3 region has 15 residues. CDR1 and CDR2 from the germline V gene are LNHNV and YYDKDF (reference sequence). The V gene lost 4 bases and the J gene lost 4 bases, with 17 bases spanning the gap. For the CDR3, the DNA is TGTGCCACCAGCACCCGGACTCTCGGGGGTTACGAGCAGTACTTC. Residues: CATSTRTLGGYEQYF.

About this clonotype itself: A much larger clone differs from this one at a single base, so this may be a read error. The chain joins TRBV5-6 to TRBJ2-1; possibly TRBD1 or TRBD2 for D (6 bases each). Per the germline V gene, CDR1 is SGHDT and CDR2 is YYEEEE. The CDR3 runs to 15 residues. The CDR3 coding sequence is TGTGCCAGCAGCCCCTATACGCTCGGGGGCCGGGAGCGGTTCTTC. It translates to CASSPYTLGGRERFF.

In its sample, this clonotype was seen many times. The DNA for the CDR3 is TGCAGTGCCCCTGGAGGGAGCGTGGACGAGCAGTACTTC. Amino acid sequence: CSAPGGSVDEQYF. This chain uses TRBV20-1 with TRBJ2-7; D possibly corresponds to TRBD2 (6 bases). Trimming shortened V by 6 bases and J by 5 bases, and 17 bases separated the two germline ends. The germline CDR1 and CDR2 sequences are DFQATT and SNEGSKA (reference sequence). CDR3 length: 13 residues.